The 24 T cell receptor beta chains below come from one sample, sequenced in a study of blood T cell repertoires in COVID-19 (dated by TCRdb to the early 2020s). Receptor libraries were prepared by the immunoSEQ multiplex PCR assay. TCRdb stores this immuneACCESS table with in-frame sequences only. Part of the clones is absent; in the studies checked, under half of the shortfall reflects unresolved V genes, and no reason is known for the rest. The sample table records 100,000 to 150,000 clones; around 84% of these occur just once. The ten largest clones capture 2% to 2.5% of the sample. The sequenced material came from PBMCs or T cells enriched from blood (not recorded which). The source of these receptors is a man aged 35-49 years with acute COVID-19.

This clone was detected once. The rearrangement uses TRBV12-5 and TRBJ1-5; TRBD1 is a possible D gene (6 bases). Germline assignment: CDR1 LGHNT and CDR2 FRNRAP. This CDR3 spans 15 amino acids. The germline V and J ends were trimmed by 2 bases and 3 bases, with 11 bases remaining between them. Here the CDR3 reads CASGLITGPNQPQHF. The CDR3, as DNA: TGTGCTAGTGGTTTGATAACAGGGCCCAATCAGCCCCAGCATTTT.

The chain employs TRBV3-1 (or the pseudogene TRBV3-2) and TRBJ2-2; D gene uncertain. Germline assignment: CDR1 LGHDT and CDR2 YNNKEL (reference sequence). The V end lost 3 bases, the J end lost 1 base, and 3 bases lay between the germline ends. CDR3 length equals 13 residues. In DNA, the CDR3 is TGTGCCAGCAGCCATCAGAACACCGGGGAGCTGTTTTTT. It yields the protein CASSHQNTGELFF.

The genes are TRBV27 and TRBJ2-7; the D gene is possibly TRBD1 (6 bases). The CDR3 covers 16 residues. Germline CDR1 MNHEY, CDR2 SMNVEV (reference sequence). V lost 5 bases, J lost 2 bases, and 19 bases lay in between. CDR3 DNA: TGTGCCAGCAGTCCTTATGATGGGGCAGGGGCCTACGAGCAGTACTTC. Translated: CASSPYDGAGAYEQYF.

The genes are TRBV19 and TRBJ2-1; D might be TRBD2 (5 bases). Trimming took 5 bases from V and 2 from J, leaving 13 bases between them. Germline-derived CDR1 and CDR2 are LNHDA and SQIVND (reference sequence). The CDR3 has 15 residues. The CDR3 loop is CASSDPGIPYNEQFF. The CDR3 coding sequence is TGTGCCAGTAGTGACCCGGGGATACCCTACAATGAGCAGTTCTTC.

The chain links TRBV9 to TRBJ2-5; D unclear. Between the trimmed V and J ends, which lost 3 bases and 4 bases, there was a span of 10 bases. The CDR3 totals 13 residues. Germline loops: CDR1 SGDLS, CDR2 YYNGEE. For the CDR3, the DNA is TGTGCCAGCAGCGGCCCCGGAGCAGAGACCCAGTACTTC. Its protein is CASSGPGAETQYF.

This sequence joins TRBV28 and TRBJ2-3, with 14 bases matching TRBD2. The V segment lost 5 bases and the J segment 5 bases; nucleotides outside the gene matches: 12. Germline lookup yields CDR1 MDHEN and CDR2 SYDVKM. The CDR3 sequence is 18 residues long. The CDR3 spells CASSPTHPGLAGVDTQYF. The CDR3 bases are TGTGCCAGCAGTCCTACCCATCCGGGACTAGCGGGAGTAGATACGCAGTATTTT.

V gene TRBV5-1 combines with J gene TRBJ2-5; 9 nucleotides align to TRBD2. V was pared by 0 bases and J by 4 bases, with 10 bases of the junction left unmatched. The CDR3 runs 17 residues. CDR1 is SGHRS, CDR2 YFSETQ, per germline. Here the CDR3 DNA reads TGCGCCAGCAGCTTGGGTACTAGCGGGTATCGGGGAGAGACCCAGTACTTC. Its translation is CASSLGTSGYRGETQYF.

The genes are TRBV27 and TRBJ2-7; D might be TRBD2 (6 bases). Germline values: CDR1 MNHEY, CDR2 SMNVEV (reference sequence). Trimming shortened V by 5 bases and J by 4 bases, and 24 bases separated the two germline ends. The CDR3 loop spans 17 amino acids. CDR3 in amino acids: CASSVPPGRGVVYEQYF. CDR3 bases: TGTGCCAGCAGTGTACCCCCCGGGCGGGGAGTTGTATACGAGCAGTACTTC.

The V call is TRBV7-2, the J call TRBJ2-1; 15 bases fit TRBD2. V dropped 1 base and J dropped 7; count of bases not matched to a gene: 2. The CDR3 extends over 16 amino acids. Germline loops: CDR1 SGHTA, CDR2 FQGNSA. This CDR3 is CASSLDGTSGRNEQFF. The CDR3 DNA follows: TGTGCCAGCAGCTTAGATGGGACTAGCGGGAGGAATGAGCAGTTCTTC.

The J gene is TRBJ1-6, the V gene TRBV2; D unclear. Trimming removed 8 bases at V and 8 bases at J, with 16 bases between. The CDR3 extends over 14 amino acids. The germline V gene has CDR1 SNHLY and CDR2 FYNNEI. DNA of the CDR3: TGTGCCAGCTCAGAGGAAGGGAGATATTCACCCCTCCACTTT. Its protein product is CASSEEGRYSPLHF.

This clone was seen a handful of times. V gene TRBV7-2 combines with J gene TRBJ1-3; 7 nucleotides line up with TRBD1. Germline assignment: CDR1 SGHTA and CDR2 FQGNSA. With V trimmed by 5 bases and J by 3 bases, 7 bases remained unmatched. This CDR3 spans 15 amino acids. CDR3 in amino acids: CASSPRQGYGNTIYF. CDR3 sequence (DNA): TGTGCCAGCAGCCCACGACAGGGCTATGGAAACACCATATATTTT.

The chain links TRBV11-2 to TRBJ1-4; D is possibly TRBD1 (5 bases). There are 15 residues in the CDR3. V was shortened by 7 bases and J by 4 bases, with 16 bases between the two germline ends. Germline V gene sequence: CDR1 SGHAT, CDR2 FQNNGV. In DNA form, the CDR3 reads TGTGCCAGCACCCTCGGGGGGGATCTTAATGAAAAACTGTTTTTT. Amino acid sequence: CASTLGGDLNEKLFF. The whole variable domain, remainder taken from reference TRBV11-2 and TRBJ1-4, is EAGVAQSPRYKIIEKRQSVAFWCNPISGHATLYWYQQILGQGPKLLIQFQNNGVVDDSQLPKDRFSAERLKGVDSTLKIQPAKLEDSAVYLCASTLGGDLNEKLFFGSGTQLSVL.

The chain combines TRBV2 with TRBJ2-2, with D possibly being TRBD2 (5 bases). Germline V gene data show CDR1 as SNHLY and CDR2 as FYNNEI. Trimming pared 3 bases from V and 3 bases from J, leaving 8 bases between. This CDR3 is 14 amino acids long. The CDR3 nucleotides read TGTGCCAGCAGTGATCAGGACTACACCGGGGAGCTGTTTTTT. It is translated as CASSDQDYTGELFF. Supplemented by reference TRBV2 and TRBJ2-2, the full variable domain reads EPEVTQTPSHQVTQMGQEVILRCVPISNHLYFYWYRQILGQKVEFLVSFYNNEISEKSEIFDDQFSVERPDGSNFTLKIRSTKLEDSAMYFCASSDQDYTGELFFGEGSRLTVL.

This chain uses TRBV24-1 with TRBJ1-5, with unresolved D. Germline-derived CDR1 and CDR2 are KGHDR and SFDVKD. Trimming cost V 3 bases and J 2 bases, with 10 bases left between them. CDR3 length: 15 amino acids. CDR3 DNA sequence: TGTGCCACCAGTGATCCCTCGGGTGGCAATCAGCCCCAGCATTTT. This encodes CATSDPSGGNQPQHF.

The chain combines TRBV19 with TRBJ2-2, with 10 bases identical to TRBD1. Germline CDR1 LNHDA, CDR2 SQIVND (reference sequence). The CDR3 has 16 amino acids. J lost 6 bases, V lost 5 bases, and 9 bases had no gene match. CDR3 sequence (DNA): TGTGCCAGTAGTTCCCAGGACAGGGGGGTGGCCGGGGAGCTGTTTTTT. Its protein is CASSSQDRGVAGELFF.

This chain joins TRBV7-9 and TRBJ1-4; possibly TRBD1 for D (5 bases). The germline CDR1 and CDR2 sequences are SEHNR and FQNEAQ (reference sequence). Trimming took off 2 bases at V and 7 bases at J, with 8 bases between the two ends. This CDR3 region has 13 residues. CDR3 in amino acids: CASSLQGSEKLFF. CDR3 in DNA: TGTGCCAGCAGCTTACAGGGCTCTGAAAAACTGTTTTTT.

A note on this clone: Other DNA sequences of this sample code for an identical CDR3. The J gene is TRBJ2-3, the V gene TRBV6-5; D ambiguous. Germline V CDR1 and CDR2: MNHEY, SVGAGI. There are 14 residues in the CDR3. Trimming took off 0 bases at V and 2 bases at J, with 6 bases between the two ends. The CDR3 sequence: CASSYSRATDTQYF. The CDR3 DNA sequence: TGTGCCAGCAGTTACTCGAGAGCCACAGATACGCAGTATTTT.

The V and J genes are TRBV7-2 and TRBJ2-7; 8 positions match TRBD1. The CDR3 contains 14 residues. The V and J ends lost 1 base and 5 bases, in that order; junction bases with no gene match: 4. Germline assignment: CDR1 SGHTA and CDR2 FQGNSA. In DNA, the CDR3 is TGTGCCAGCAGCTTAGGGAACAGGGGGAACGAGCAGTACTTC. Its protein is CASSLGNRGNEQYF.

The rearrangement joins TRBV7-9 to TRBJ2-1, with TRBD2 as a possible D gene (6 bases). V shed 1 base and J shed 4 bases, with 11 bases lying between them. This CDR3 has 15 residues. Germline loops: CDR1 SEHNR, CDR2 FQNEAQ (reference sequence). CDR3 sequence reads: CASSLGGTVYNEQFF. CDR3 bases: TGTGCCAGCAGCTTAGGCGGGACTGTTTACAATGAGCAGTTCTTC. Variable domain in full (rest from reference TRBV7-9 and TRBJ2-1): DTGVSQNPRHKITKRGQNVTFRCDPISEHNRLYWYRQTLGQGPEFLTYFQNEAQLEKSRLLSDRFSAERPKGSFSTLEIQRTEQGDSAMYLCASSLGGTVYNEQFFGPGTRLTVL.

This chain links TRBV5-4 with TRBJ2-3, with 8 nucleotides matching TRBD2. CDR3 size: 16 residues. The V gene's germline CDR1 is SGHNT and CDR2 YYREEE (reference sequence). Trimming at V came to 1 base and at J to 3 bases, leaving 7 bases not matched to a gene. CDR3 bases: TGTGCCAGCAGCTTGAGAAGCGGGAGACCGACAGATACGCAGTATTTT. Translated: CASSLRSGRPTDTQYF.

The V and J genes are TRBV6-1 and TRBJ1-2; D perhaps matches TRBD1 (5 bases). Per the germline V gene, CDR1 is MNHNS and CDR2 is SASEGT. The CDR3 spans 15 residues. Trimming cost V 3 bases and J 7 bases, with 18 bases left between them. The CDR3 DNA reads TGTGCCAGCAGTGAGATCACTGTAGGACATGCTGGCTACACCTTC. Translating it yields CASSEITVGHAGYTF.

V is TRBV6-5 and J is TRBJ1-2; 7 positions agree with TRBD1. Germline-derived CDR1 and CDR2 are MNHEY and SVGAGI. V lost 2 bases and J lost 2; bases outside the gene matches: 8. CDR3 length: 16 residues. CDR3 sequence reads: CASSYTGQVVNYGYTF. DNA of the CDR3: TGTGCCAGCAGTTACACCGGACAGGTCGTCAACTATGGCTACACCTTC.

The J gene is TRBJ1-2, the V gene TRBV12-5; 9 positions agree with TRBD1. Per the germline V gene, CDR1 is LGHNT and CDR2 is FRNRAP. CDR3 length equals 13 residues. The J segment lost 8 bases and the V segment lost 6 bases, leaving 7 bases of the junction unmatched. The CDR3 sequence: CASGLRDRAGYTF. The CDR3 DNA follows: TGTGCTAGTGGCCTCCGGGACAGGGCCGGCTACACCTTC.

The J gene is TRBJ2-7, the V gene TRBV6-1, with D possibly matching TRBD1 (5 bases). This CDR3 comprises 13 residues. The germline gives CDR1 MNHNS, CDR2 SASEGT. V shed 3 bases and J shed 6 bases, with 12 bases lying between them. The CDR3 protein is CASSDPGQGEQYF. The CDR3 DNA reads TGTGCCAGCAGTGACCCAGGGCAGGGCGAGCAGTACTTC.